A single sample is the source of the 11 T cell receptor beta chains below, sequenced in a study of T cells expressing NK-cell markers. TCRdb re-called the 5' RACE reads; one entry per CDR3 protein, DNA not given. The ten top clones account for 5.2%, within a sample of a few hundred thousand distinct CDR3 sequences. Specimen: blood T cells: a sorted CD56 or NKG2C T cell subset, CD4+ or CD8+ T cells, or bulk PBMC T cells (not recorded which). The receptors shown here come from a man between 18 and 69 years old in good health.

V is TRBV7-9 and J is TRBJ2-7; TCRdb names TRBD1, which stays unverified in the absence of DNA. CDR1 and CDR2 from the germline V gene are SEHNR and FQNEAQ (reference sequence). The CDR3 sequence is 13 residues long. CDR3 in amino acids: CASSLDRVYEQYF.

This chain links TRBV5-6 with TRBJ1-3; absent DNA, TCRdb's TRBD1 call cannot be checked. Germline CDR1 is SGHDT and CDR2 is YYEEEE. This CDR3 is built from 16 residues. The CDR3 loop is CASSLQGAPSGNTIYF.

CDR3 sequence: CSAGPRVVGQETQYF. V is TRBV20-1 and J is TRBJ2-5; TCRdb calls TRBD2, which cannot be checked without DNA. The CDR3 contains 15 residues. CDR1 and CDR2 (germline): DFQATT, SNEGSKA (reference sequence).

V is TRBV5-1 and J is TRBJ2-5; TCRdb reports TRBD1, a call that lacks DNA to check it against. CDR3 length equals 17 residues. CDR1 and CDR2 (germline): SGHRS, YFSETQ. The CDR3 is CASSSHSGSSMGETQYF.

Here the CDR3 reads CASSSDLGDTQYF. The chain recombines TRBV9 with TRBJ2-3. The CDR3 has 13 amino acids. Germline CDR1 is SGDLS and CDR2 is YYNGEE.

The CDR3 reads CASSEASFLGPYGYTF. J is TRBJ1-2 and V is TRBV6-1. CDR1 and CDR2 (germline): MNHNS, SASEGT. CDR3 length: 16 amino acids.

The CDR3 sequence is CASRGTSWGTQYF. The chain uses TRBV14 and TRBJ2-5; the D gene TCRdb calls, TRBD2, cannot be checked with no DNA. This CDR3 has 13 amino acids. Germline CDR1 and CDR2: SGHDN and FVKESK.

This rearrangement joins TRBV4-2 to TRBJ2-2; absent DNA, TCRdb's TRBD1 call cannot be checked. The CDR3 covers 18 residues. Per germline, CDR1 LGHNA and CDR2 YNFKEQ. The CDR3 region is CASSRNAGGEKIAGELFF.

The chain couples TRBV12-5 to TRBJ2-1; the TCRdb D gene call, TRBD2, has no DNA to confirm it. The CDR3 covers 13 residues. Per germline, CDR1 LGHNT and CDR2 FRNRAP. The CDR3 region is CASGSNRLAGQFF.

The rearrangement uses TRBV29-1 and TRBJ2-2; TCRdb outputs TRBD2, but without DNA this stays unchecked. This CDR3 spans 15 amino acids. Germline V gene data show CDR1 as SQVTM and CDR2 as ANQGSEA. CDR3 protein: CSVSSGGINTGELFF.

This chain uses TRBV19 with TRBJ2-7; TCRdb outputs TRBD1, but without DNA this stays unchecked. The V gene's germline CDR1 is LNHDA and CDR2 SQIVND (reference sequence). CDR3 size: 15 residues. The CDR3 sequence: CASSRKQGPTYEQYF.